This T cell receptor beta chain was obtained from a study of cytotoxic CD8 clonotypes in ibrutinib-treated CLL. Produced via immunoSEQ multiplex PCR; TCRdb's table is partial and in-frame only. The sample includes approximately 330,000 clones, around four fifths of them seen just once. The CDR3 contains 13 residues when both ends are counted. From germline, CDR1 is LGHNA and CDR2 YSLEER. Of note for this clone: As the CDR3 is not closed by the conserved phenylalanine or tryptophan, this likely results from a read error. It is unclear where the CDR3 begins or ends on the DNA, so no DNA is shown, and the CDR3 is as TCRdb lists it.

The TCR comes from a human donor with chronic lymphocytic leukemia. Sample: PBMCs, taken before ibrutinib treatment. The J gene is TRBJ2-7, the V gene TRBV4-3; TRBD2, the D gene given by the table, was not confirmed from the DNA. The CDR3 loop reads CASSHGTSGSLAL.